The 7 T cell receptor beta chains given below trace back to one sample, sequenced in a study of cytomegalovirus exposure and HLA in healthy donors. Primers included in the PCR were 60 Vbeta and 13 Jbeta primers. Assay used: immunoSEQ multiplex PCR; TCRdb lists only in-frame clones, some missing. The table records about 96,000 clones, about 70% of them present only once. What was sequenced was PBMCs. These receptors were obtained from a female donor in good health and CMV-seropositive.

The chain is built from TRBV7-9 and TRBJ2-7; 8 bases fit TRBD2. Germline trimming cut 0 bases from V and 4 bases from J; bases unmatched to any gene: 8. Per the germline V gene, CDR1 is SEHNR and CDR2 is FQNEAQ (reference sequence). This CDR3 has 16 amino acids. CDR3 coding DNA: TGTGCCAGCAGCTTAGCCACTAGCGGTCTAGTGTACGAGCAGTACTTC. It is translated as CASSLATSGLVYEQYF.

CDR3 region: CAWGPGQVNEKLFF. The CDR3, as DNA: TGTGCCTGGGGTCCGGGACAGGTGAATGAAAAACTGTTTTTT. The chain couples TRBV30 to TRBJ1-4; 8 nucleotides line up with TRBD1. CDR3 length equals 14 residues. Germline V CDR1 and CDR2: GTSNPN, SVGIG (reference sequence). V lost 5 bases and J lost 5; bases outside the gene matches: 7.

This clone was detected only a few times. V is TRBV6-1 and J is TRBJ1-1; unclear D gene. The CDR3 contains 16 residues. V shed 2 bases and J shed 2 bases, with 15 bases lying between them. The germline V gene has CDR1 MNHNS and CDR2 SASEGT. The CDR3 DNA reads TGTGCCAGCAGTGAAAGTATTTCGTGGAGCAACACTGAAGCTTTCTTT. Its protein is CASSESISWSNTEAFF.

The chain has TRBV9 and TRBJ2-1, with D perhaps matching TRBD2 (6 bases). The CDR3 has 12 residues. Germline assignment: CDR1 SGDLS and CDR2 YYNGEE. V gave up 4 bases and J gave up 10 bases, with 12 bases separating them. Here the CDR3 reads CASSPSTSEQFF. The CDR3 nucleotides are TGTGCCAGCAGCCCGAGTACTAGCGAGCAGTTCTTC.

This clone has more than one count but fewer than ten. This chain uses TRBV5-4 with TRBJ2-2, with 7 bases that match TRBD1. This CDR3 has 15 residues. V lost 3 bases, J lost 5 bases, and 7 bases stayed unmatched. Germline assignment: CDR1 SGHNT and CDR2 YYREEE (reference sequence). This chain's CDR3 is CASSWGTARTGELFF. CDR3 nucleotide sequence: TGTGCCAGCAGCTGGGGGACAGCTAGGACCGGGGAGCTGTTTTTT.

The V gene is TRBV28, the J gene TRBJ1-1; D call uncertain. This CDR3 spans 11 amino acids. V was shortened by 7 bases and J by 5 bases, with 8 bases between the two germline ends. Germline CDR1 is MDHEN and CDR2 is SYDVKM. CDR3 amino acids: CASTGRTEAFF. Written as DNA, the CDR3 is TGTGCCAGCACGGGTCGGACTGAAGCTTTCTTT.

The chain joins TRBV7-8 to TRBJ2-1, with a weak D call TRBD2 (5 bases). The germline CDR1 and CDR2 sequences are SGHVS and FQNEAQ. This CDR3 has 17 residues. Trimming shortened V by 4 bases and J by 0 bases, and 16 bases separated the two germline ends. Here the CDR3 reads CASSSDLSGSSYNEQFF. As DNA, the CDR3 is TGTGCCAGCAGCTCCGATTTAAGCGGCAGCTCCTACAATGAGCAGTTCTTC.